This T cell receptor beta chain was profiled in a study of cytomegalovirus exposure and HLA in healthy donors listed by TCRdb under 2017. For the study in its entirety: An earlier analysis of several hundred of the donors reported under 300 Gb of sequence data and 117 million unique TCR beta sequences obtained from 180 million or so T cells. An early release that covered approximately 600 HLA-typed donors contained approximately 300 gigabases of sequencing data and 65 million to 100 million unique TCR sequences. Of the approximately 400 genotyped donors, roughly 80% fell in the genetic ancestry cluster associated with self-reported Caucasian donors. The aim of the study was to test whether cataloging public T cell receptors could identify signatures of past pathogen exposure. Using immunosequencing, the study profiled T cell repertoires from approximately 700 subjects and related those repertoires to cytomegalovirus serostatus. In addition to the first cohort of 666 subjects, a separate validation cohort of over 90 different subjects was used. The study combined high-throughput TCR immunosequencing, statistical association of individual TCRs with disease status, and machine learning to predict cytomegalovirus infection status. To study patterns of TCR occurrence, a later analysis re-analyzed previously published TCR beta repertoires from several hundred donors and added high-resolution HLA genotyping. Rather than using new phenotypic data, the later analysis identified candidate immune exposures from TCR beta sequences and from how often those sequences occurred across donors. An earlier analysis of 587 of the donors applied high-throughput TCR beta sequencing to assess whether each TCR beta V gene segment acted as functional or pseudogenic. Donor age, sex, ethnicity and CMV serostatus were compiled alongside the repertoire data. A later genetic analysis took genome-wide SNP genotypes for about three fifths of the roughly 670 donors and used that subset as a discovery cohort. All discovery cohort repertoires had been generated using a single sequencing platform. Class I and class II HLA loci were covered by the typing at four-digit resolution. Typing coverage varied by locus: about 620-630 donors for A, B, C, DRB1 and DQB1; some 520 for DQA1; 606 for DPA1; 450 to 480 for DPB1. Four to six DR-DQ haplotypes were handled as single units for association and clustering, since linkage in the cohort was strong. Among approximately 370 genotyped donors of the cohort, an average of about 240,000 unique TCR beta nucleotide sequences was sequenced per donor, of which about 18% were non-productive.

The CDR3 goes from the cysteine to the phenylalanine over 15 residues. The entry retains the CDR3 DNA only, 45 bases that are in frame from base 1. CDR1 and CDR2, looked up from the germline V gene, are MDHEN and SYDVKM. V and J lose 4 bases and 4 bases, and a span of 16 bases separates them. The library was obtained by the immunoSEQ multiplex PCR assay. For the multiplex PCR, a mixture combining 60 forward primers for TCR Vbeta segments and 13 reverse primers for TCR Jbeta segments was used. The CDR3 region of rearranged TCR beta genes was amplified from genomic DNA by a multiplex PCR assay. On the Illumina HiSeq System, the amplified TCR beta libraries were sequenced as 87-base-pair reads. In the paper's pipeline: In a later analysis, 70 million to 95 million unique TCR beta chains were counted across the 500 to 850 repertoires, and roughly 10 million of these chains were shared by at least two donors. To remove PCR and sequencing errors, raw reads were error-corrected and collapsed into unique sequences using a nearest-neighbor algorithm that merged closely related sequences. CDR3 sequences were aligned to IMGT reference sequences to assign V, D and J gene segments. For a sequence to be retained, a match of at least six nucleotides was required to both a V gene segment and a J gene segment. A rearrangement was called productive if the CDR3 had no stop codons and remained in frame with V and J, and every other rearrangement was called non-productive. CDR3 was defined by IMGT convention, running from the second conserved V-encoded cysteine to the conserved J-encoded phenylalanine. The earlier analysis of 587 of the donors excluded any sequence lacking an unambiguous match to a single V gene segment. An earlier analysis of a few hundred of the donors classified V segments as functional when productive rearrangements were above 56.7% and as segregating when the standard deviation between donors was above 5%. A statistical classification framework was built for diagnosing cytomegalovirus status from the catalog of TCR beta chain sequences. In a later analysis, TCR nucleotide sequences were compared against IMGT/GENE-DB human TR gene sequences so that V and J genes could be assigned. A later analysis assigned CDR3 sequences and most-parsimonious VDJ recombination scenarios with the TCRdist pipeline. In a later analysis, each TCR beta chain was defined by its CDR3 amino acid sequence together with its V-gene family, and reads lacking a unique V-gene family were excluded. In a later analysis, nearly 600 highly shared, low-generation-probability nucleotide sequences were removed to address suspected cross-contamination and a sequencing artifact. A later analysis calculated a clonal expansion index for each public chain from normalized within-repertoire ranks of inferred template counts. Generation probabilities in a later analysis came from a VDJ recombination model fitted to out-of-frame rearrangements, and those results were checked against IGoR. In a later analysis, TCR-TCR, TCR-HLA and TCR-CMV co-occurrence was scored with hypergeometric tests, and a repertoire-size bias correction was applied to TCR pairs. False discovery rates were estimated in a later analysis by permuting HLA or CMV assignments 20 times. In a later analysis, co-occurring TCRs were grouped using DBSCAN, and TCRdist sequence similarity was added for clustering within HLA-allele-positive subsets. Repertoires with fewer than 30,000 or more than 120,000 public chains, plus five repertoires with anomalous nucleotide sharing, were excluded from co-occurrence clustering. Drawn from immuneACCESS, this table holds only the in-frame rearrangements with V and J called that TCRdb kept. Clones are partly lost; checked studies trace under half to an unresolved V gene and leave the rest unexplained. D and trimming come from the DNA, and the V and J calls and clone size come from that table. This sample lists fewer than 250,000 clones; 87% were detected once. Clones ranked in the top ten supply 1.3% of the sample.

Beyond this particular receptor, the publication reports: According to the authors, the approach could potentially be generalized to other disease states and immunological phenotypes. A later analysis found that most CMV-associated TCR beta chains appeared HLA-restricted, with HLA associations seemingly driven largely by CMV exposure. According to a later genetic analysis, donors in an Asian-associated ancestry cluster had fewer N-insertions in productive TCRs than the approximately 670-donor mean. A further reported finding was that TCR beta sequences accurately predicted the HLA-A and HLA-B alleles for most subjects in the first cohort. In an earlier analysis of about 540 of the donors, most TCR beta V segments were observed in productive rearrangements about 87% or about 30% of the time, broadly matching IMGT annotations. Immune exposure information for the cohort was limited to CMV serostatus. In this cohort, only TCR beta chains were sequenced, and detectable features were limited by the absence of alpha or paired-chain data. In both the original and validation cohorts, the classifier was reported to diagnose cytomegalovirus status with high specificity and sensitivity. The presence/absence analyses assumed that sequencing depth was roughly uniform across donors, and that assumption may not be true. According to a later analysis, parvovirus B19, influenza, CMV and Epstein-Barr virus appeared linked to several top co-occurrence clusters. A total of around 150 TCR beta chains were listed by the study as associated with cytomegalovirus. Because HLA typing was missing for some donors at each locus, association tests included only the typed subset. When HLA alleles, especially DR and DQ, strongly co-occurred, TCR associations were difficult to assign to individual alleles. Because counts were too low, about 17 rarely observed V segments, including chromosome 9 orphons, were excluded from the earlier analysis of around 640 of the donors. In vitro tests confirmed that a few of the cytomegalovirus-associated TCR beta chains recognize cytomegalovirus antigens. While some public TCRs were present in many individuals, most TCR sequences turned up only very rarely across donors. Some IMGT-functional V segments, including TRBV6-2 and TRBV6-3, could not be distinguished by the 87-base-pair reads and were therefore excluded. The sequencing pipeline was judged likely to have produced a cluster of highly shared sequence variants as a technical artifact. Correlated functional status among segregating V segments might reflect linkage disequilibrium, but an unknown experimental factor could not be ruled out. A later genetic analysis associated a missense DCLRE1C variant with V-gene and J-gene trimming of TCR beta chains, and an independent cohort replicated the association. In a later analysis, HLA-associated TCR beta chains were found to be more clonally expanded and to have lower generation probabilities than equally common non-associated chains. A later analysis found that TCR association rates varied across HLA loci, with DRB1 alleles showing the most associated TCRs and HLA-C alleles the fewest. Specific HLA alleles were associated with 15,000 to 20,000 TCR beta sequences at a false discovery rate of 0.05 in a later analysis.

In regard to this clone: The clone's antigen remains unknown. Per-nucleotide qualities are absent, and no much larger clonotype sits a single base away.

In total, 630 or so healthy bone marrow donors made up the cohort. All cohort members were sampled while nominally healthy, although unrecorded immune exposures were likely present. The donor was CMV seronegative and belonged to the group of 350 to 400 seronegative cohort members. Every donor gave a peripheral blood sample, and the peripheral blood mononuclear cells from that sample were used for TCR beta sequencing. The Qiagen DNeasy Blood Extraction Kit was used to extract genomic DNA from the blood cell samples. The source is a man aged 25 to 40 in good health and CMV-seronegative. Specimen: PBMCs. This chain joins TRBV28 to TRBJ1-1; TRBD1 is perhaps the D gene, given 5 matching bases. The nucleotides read TGTGCCAGCAGTTATTCTGTCTCAGGGTCCACTGAAGCTTTCTTT. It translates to CASSYSVSGSTEAFF. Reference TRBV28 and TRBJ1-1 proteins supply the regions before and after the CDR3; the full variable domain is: DVKVTQSSRYLVKRTGEKVFLECVQDMDHENMFWYRQDPGLGLRLIYFSYDVKMKEKGDIPEGYSVSREKKERFSLILESASTNQTSMYLCASSYSVSGSTEAFFGQGTRLTVV.